The sequence of this TCR beta chain was determined in a study of T cell changes during pregnancy in multiple sclerosis. After removal of 1 base from V and 1 base from J, the junction contained 2 bases not matched to a gene. Per the germline V gene, CDR1 is SGHVS and CDR2 is FQNEAQ. The length of the CDR3 is 17 residues. Using immunoSEQ multiplex PCR, the repertoire was profiled, and TCRdb retains in-frame clones only, with some absent. The table has approximately 60,000 clones, roughly 95% seen once. The TCR originated in a female donor with multiple sclerosis, enrolled in a pregnancy study. The specimen comprised CD4+ T cells from peripheral blood mononuclear cells, sampled before pregnancy. The chain employs TRBV7-8 and TRBJ2-3; TRBD2 matches at 13 bases. CDR3 bases: TGTGCCAGCAGCTTAGACGGACTAGCGGGGGGCACAGATACGCAGTATTTT. Protein product: CASSLDGLAGGTDTQYF. Full variable domain (remainder filled in from reference TRBV7-8 and TRBJ2-3): GAGVSQSPRYKVAKRGQDVALRCDPISGHVSLFWYQQALGQGPEFLTYFQNEAQLDKSGLPSDRFFAERPEGSVSTLKIQRTQQEDSAVYLCASSLDGLAGGTDTQYFGPGTRLTVL.